Presented here are 24 T cell receptor beta chains from one specimen sequenced in a study of CD4 T cells in relation to SARS-CoV-2 and coronaviruses. TCRdb keeps only in-frame clones here, not all; method: immunoSEQ multiplex PCR. The table includes tens of thousands of clones, 92% detected once. Sample: naive CD4+ T cells from PBMCs. Subset specified: naive CD4+ T cells isolated by negative enrichment. These receptors were collected from an adult with COVID-19.

The chain couples TRBV7-3 to TRBJ2-1; TRBD2 agrees at 13 bases. The trim removed 8 bases at V and 0 bases at J, leaving 13 bases unmatched. This CDR3 region has 19 residues. Looked up from germline, CDR1 is SGHTA and CDR2 is FQGTGA. CDR3 in amino acids: CASHYPGLAGPSSYNEQFF. CDR3 DNA sequence: TGTGCCAGCCATTATCCGGGACTAGCGGGACCTAGCTCCTACAATGAGCAGTTCTTC. The full variable domain, rest sourced from reference TRBV7-3 and TRBJ2-1, is GAGVSQTPSNKVTEKGKYVELRCDPISGHTALYWYRQSLGQGPEFLIYFQGTGAADDSGLPNDRFFAVRPEGSVSTLKIQRTERGDSAVYLCASHYPGLAGPSSYNEQFFGPGTRLTVL.

The chain couples TRBV3-1 (or the pseudogene TRBV3-2) to TRBJ1-3; unclear D gene. Trimming pared 4 bases from V and 0 bases from J, leaving 10 bases between. From germline, CDR1 is LGHDT and CDR2 YNNKEL (reference sequence). The CDR3 runs to 15 residues. Here the CDR3 reads CASSRLGFSGNTIYF. The CDR3 DNA reads TGTGCCAGCAGCCGGTTAGGGTTCTCTGGAAACACCATATATTTT.

The chain is built from TRBV6-5 and TRBJ2-5; D assignment may be TRBD1 or TRBD2 (5 bases each). CDR3 length: 13 residues. V was trimmed by 2 bases and J by 5 bases, leaving 9 bases between them. Looked up from germline, CDR1 is MNHEY and CDR2 is SVGAGI. The CDR3 DNA follows: TGTGCCAGCAGTTACAGAGGGGTTGAGACCCAGTACTTC. This codes for CASSYRGVETQYF.

The genes are TRBV27 and TRBJ2-3; TRBD2 aligns across 13 bases. CDR3 size: 16 residues. Germline V gene lookup returns CDR1 MNHEY and CDR2 SMNVEV (reference sequence). V gave up 6 bases and J gave up 5 bases; unmatched junction bases: 8. CDR3 DNA sequence: TGTGCCAGCAGCACACTAGCGGGAGGGCCAGGAGATACGCAGTATTTT. Encoded protein: CASSTLAGGPGDTQYF.

Only a few counts were recorded for this clone. The genes are TRBV27 and TRBJ2-1, with 9 positions matching TRBD2. After removal of 5 bases from V and 5 bases from J, the junction contained 4 bases not matched to a gene. The CDR3 contains 14 residues. CDR1 is MNHEY and CDR2 is SMNVEV in the germline V gene (reference sequence). The CDR3 region has the DNA TGTGCCAGCAGTGTTAGCGGGAGAGACAATGAGCAGTTCTTC. Residues: CASSVSGRDNEQFF.

The J gene is TRBJ2-7, the V gene TRBV6-5; a possible D gene is TRBD2 (7 bases). This CDR3 spans 15 amino acids. The V and J ends lost 4 bases and 6 bases respectively, with 19 bases between them. Germline-derived CDR1 and CDR2 are MNHEY and SVGAGI. CDR3 sequence reads: CASSFEGGRGSEQYF. The CDR3 bases are TGTGCCAGCAGTTTCGAGGGGGGGCGAGGAAGCGAGCAGTACTTC.

Remarks on this clone: Other DNA sequences within the sample encode an identical CDR3. The chain recombines TRBV3-1 (or the pseudogene TRBV3-2) with TRBJ2-3; D might be TRBD2 (6 bases). The CDR3 covers 13 residues. Trimming took off 3 bases at V and 3 bases at J, with 7 bases between the two ends. Germline-derived CDR1 and CDR2 are LGHDT and YNNKEL (reference sequence). The CDR3 DNA sequence: TGTGCCAGCAGCCAGCGGGGAACAGATACGCAGTATTTT. Its protein product is CASSQRGTDTQYF.

CDR3 DNA: TGTGCCAGCAGCAGAACAGGGCCAGATACGCAGTATTTT. This encodes CASSRTGPDTQYF. This chain links TRBV5-4 with TRBJ2-3, with D possibly matching TRBD1 (6 bases). V lost 4 bases, J lost 4 bases, and 10 bases lay in between. In germline, CDR1 is SGHNT, CDR2 YYREEE (reference sequence). This CDR3 comprises 13 residues.

This clone has just one count. The sample contains more than one DNA sequence encoding this CDR3. The rearrangement joins TRBV7-3 to TRBJ2-5, with TRBD1 matching 8 bases. Germline trimming cut 5 bases from V and 5 bases from J; bases unmatched to any gene: 4. Germline assignment: CDR1 SGHTA and CDR2 FQGTGA. The CDR3 extends over 13 amino acids. Written as DNA, the CDR3 is TGTGCCAGCAGCCAGGGGGCACAGGAGACCCAGTACTTC. Protein product: CASSQGAQETQYF.

The V call is TRBV19, the J call TRBJ2-2; D remains unclear. CDR1 is LNHDA and CDR2 is SQIVND in the germline V gene (reference sequence). The CDR3 has 13 residues. V gave up 11 bases and J gave up 6 bases, with 16 bases separating them. CDR3 residues: CAARTLLAGELFF. CDR3 nucleotide sequence: TGTGCCGCCCGGACCCTGTTAGCCGGGGAGCTGTTTTTT. Complete variable domain (other parts from reference TRBV19 and TRBJ2-2): DGGITQSPKYLFRKEGQNVTLSCEQNLNHDAMYWYRQDPGQGLRLIYYSQIVNDFQKGDIAEGYSVSREKKESFPLTVTSAQKNPTAFYLCAARTLLAGELFFGEGSRLTVL.

The chain combines TRBV4-3 with TRBJ1-4, with TRBD1 identical over 7 bases. J lost 0 bases, V lost 5 bases, and 15 bases had no gene match. This CDR3 has 19 amino acids. CDR1 is LGHNA, CDR2 YSLEER, per germline. The CDR3 coding sequence is TGCGCCAGCAGCGGCCGCAGGGGGACGAGGGGCACAACTAATGAAAAACTGTTTTTT. This codes for CASSGRRGTRGTTNEKLFF.

The rearrangement uses TRBV4-3 and TRBJ2-5, with D unclear. The CDR3 has 14 amino acids. Germline V gene sequence: CDR1 LGHNA, CDR2 YSLEER. The V and J ends lost 2 bases and 1 base respectively, with 8 bases between them. DNA for the CDR3: TGCGCCAGCAGCCAATCCAGAAGCCAAGAGACCCAGTACTTC. This gives the protein CASSQSRSQETQYF.

This rearrangement joins TRBV2 to TRBJ1-4, with 11 nucleotides matching TRBD1. The CDR3 sequence is 15 residues long. The junction had 7 bases not matched to a gene; V was cut back by 6 bases and J by 7 bases. Germline loops: CDR1 SNHLY, CDR2 FYNNEI. CDR3 loop: CASSRIGTGGEKLFF. The DNA of the CDR3 is TGTGCCAGCAGCCGTATTGGGACAGGGGGTGAAAAACTGTTTTTT.

The gene calls are TRBV29-1 and TRBJ2-7; D possibly corresponds to TRBD2 (5 bases). The CDR3 spans 13 residues. Trimming left V 3 bases short and J 5 bases short, with 14 bases between. The germline V gene has CDR1 SQVTM and CDR2 ANQGSEA. CDR3 sequence (DNA): TGCAGCGTTGACCTGGGCGGGTCCGACGAGCAGTACTTC. Protein product: CSVDLGGSDEQYF.

Only one count was recorded for this clone. The V and J genes are TRBV9 and TRBJ2-2; D not certain. The germline CDR1 and CDR2 sequences are SGDLS and YYNGEE. The CDR3 runs 13 residues. Trimming pared 0 bases from V and 4 bases from J, leaving 4 bases between. In DNA, the CDR3 is TGTGCCAGCAGCGTAGGACGCACCGGGGAGCTGTTTTTT. This gives the protein CASSVGRTGELFF.

V gene TRBV30 combines with J gene TRBJ2-7; D gene uncertain. Germline V gives CDR1 GTSNPN, CDR2 SVGIG (reference sequence). With 5 bases removed from V and 4 bases from J, the gap between germline ends came to 6 bases. The CDR3 extends over 10 amino acids. As DNA, the CDR3 is TGTGCCTGGGCGAATTACGAGCAGTACTTC. Its translation: CAWANYEQYF.

The chain recombines TRBV7-2 with TRBJ1-1; no firm D call. Germline lookup yields CDR1 SGHTA and CDR2 FQGNSA. V was cut by 8 bases and J by 3 bases, with 13 bases left in between. The CDR3 contains 13 residues. CDR3 in amino acids: CASFRDAHTEAFF. CDR3 coding DNA: TGTGCCAGCTTTAGGGATGCGCACACTGAAGCTTTCTTT. Drawing the rest from reference TRBV7-2 and TRBJ1-1, the complete variable domain is GAGVSQSPSNKVTEKGKDVELRCDPISGHTALYWYRQSLGQGLEFLIYFQGNSAPDKSGLPSDRFSAERTGGSVSTLTIQRTQQEDSAVYLCASFRDAHTEAFFGQGTRLTVV.

The J gene is TRBJ2-6, the V gene TRBV5-6, with D perhaps matching TRBD1 or TRBD2 (5 bases each). V lost 2 bases and J 4 bases, leaving 13 bases between the germline ends. CDR3 length: 16 residues. From germline, CDR1 is SGHDT and CDR2 YYEEEE. The CDR3 nucleotides read TGTGCCAGCAGCTTTTGGGACGCGGCCGGGGCCAACGTCCTGACTTTC. Protein: CASSFWDAAGANVLTF.

The chain couples TRBV2 to TRBJ2-3; D call uncertain. The V and J ends lost 5 bases and 2 bases respectively, with 5 bases between them. In germline, CDR1 is SNHLY, CDR2 FYNNEI. CDR3 length: 12 amino acids. The CDR3 nucleotides are TGTGCCAGCAGTTGGGTCACAGATACGCAGTATTTT. This codes for CASSWVTDTQYF.

The chain carries TRBV29-1 and TRBJ1-2; D is possibly TRBD1 (5 bases). The V end was cut by 1 base, the J end by 5 bases, with 23 bases between. The CDR3 sequence is 17 residues long. CDR1 SQVTM and CDR2 ANQGSEA come from the germline V gene. DNA for the CDR3: TGCAGCGTTGAAGTACCGGGGCGGCCGTCTAGTGCTTATGGCTACACCTTC. It yields the protein CSVEVPGRPSSAYGYTF.

The chain uses TRBV5-6 and TRBJ2-5; D is possibly TRBD2 (5 bases). Between the trimmed V and J ends, which lost 0 bases and 1 base, there was a span of 16 bases. This CDR3 region has 17 residues. Germline CDR1 and CDR2: SGHDT and YYEEEE. CDR3 bases: TGTGCCAGCAGCTTGGGCCGGACCCGGGGTCGCCAAGAGACCCAGTACTTC. Translating it yields CASSLGRTRGRQETQYF.

This CDR3 is CASSSRTGGNEKLFF. The DNA of the CDR3 is TGTGCCAGTAGTTCCAGGACAGGCGGTAATGAAAAACTGTTTTTT. The J gene is TRBJ1-4, the V gene TRBV19; 7 bases fit TRBD1. Per the germline V gene, CDR1 is LNHDA and CDR2 is SQIVND (reference sequence). This CDR3 is 15 amino acids long. The trim removed 5 bases at V and 4 bases at J, leaving 7 bases unmatched. Supplemented by reference TRBV19 and TRBJ1-4, the full variable domain reads DGGITQSPKYLFRKEGQNVTLSCEQNLNHDAMYWYRQDPGQGLRLIYYSQIVNDFQKGDIAEGYSVSREKKESFPLTVTSAQKNPTAFYLCASSSRTGGNEKLFFGSGTQLSVL.

V is TRBV3-1 (or the pseudogene TRBV3-2) and J is TRBJ2-3; D is uncertain. The CDR3 contains 14 residues. Trimming stripped 0 bases from V and 4 bases from J, with 8 bases between. Per the germline V gene, CDR1 is LGHDT and CDR2 is YNNKEL (reference sequence). CDR3 region: CASSQDGRADTQYF. DNA of the CDR3: TGTGCCAGCAGCCAAGATGGCCGGGCAGATACGCAGTATTTT.

V gene TRBV7-9 combines with J gene TRBJ2-7; 8 positions match TRBD2. Unmatched junction bases numbered 11, after V lost 5 bases and J lost 5 bases. The CDR3 is 15 residues long. Germline loops: CDR1 SEHNR, CDR2 FQNEAQ (reference sequence). The CDR3 sequence: CASSGRSGSINEQYF. The CDR3 coding sequence is TGTGCCAGCAGCGGACGGAGCGGGAGTATCAACGAGCAGTACTTC.